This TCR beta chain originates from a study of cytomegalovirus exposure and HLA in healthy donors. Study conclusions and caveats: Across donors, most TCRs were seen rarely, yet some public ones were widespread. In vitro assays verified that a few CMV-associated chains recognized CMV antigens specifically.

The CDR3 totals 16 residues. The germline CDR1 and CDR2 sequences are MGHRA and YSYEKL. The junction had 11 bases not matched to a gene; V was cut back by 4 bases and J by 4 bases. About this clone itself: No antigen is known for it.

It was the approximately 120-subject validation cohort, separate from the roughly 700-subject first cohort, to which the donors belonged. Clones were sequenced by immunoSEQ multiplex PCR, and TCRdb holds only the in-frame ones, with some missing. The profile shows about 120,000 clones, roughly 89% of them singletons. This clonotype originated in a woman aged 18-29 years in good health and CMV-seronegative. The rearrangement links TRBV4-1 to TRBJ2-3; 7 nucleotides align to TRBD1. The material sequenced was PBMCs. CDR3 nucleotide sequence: TGCGCCAGCAGCCGGGGGACGGGACAGACTTCAGATACGCAGTATTTT. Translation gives CASSRGTGQTSDTQYF.